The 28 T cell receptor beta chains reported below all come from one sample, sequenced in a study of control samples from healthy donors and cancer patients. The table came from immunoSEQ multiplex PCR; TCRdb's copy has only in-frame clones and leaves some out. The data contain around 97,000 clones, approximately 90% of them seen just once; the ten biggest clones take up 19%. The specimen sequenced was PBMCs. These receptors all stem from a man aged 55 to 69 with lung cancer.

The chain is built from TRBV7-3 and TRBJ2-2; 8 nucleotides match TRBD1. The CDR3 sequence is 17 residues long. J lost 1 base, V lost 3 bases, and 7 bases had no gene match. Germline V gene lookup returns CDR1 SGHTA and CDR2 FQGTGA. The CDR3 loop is CASSFGQGIGNTGELFF. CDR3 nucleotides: TGTGCCAGCAGCTTCGGACAGGGCATAGGGAACACCGGGGAGCTGTTTTTT.

CDR3 sequence: CASSFSGQDTEAFF. The CDR3 nucleotides are TGCGCCAGCAGCTTCTCAGGACAGGACACTGAAGCTTTCTTT. The chain couples TRBV5-1 to TRBJ1-1; 7 nucleotides line up with TRBD1. CDR3 length: 14 amino acids. CDR1 is SGHRS and CDR2 is YFSETQ in the germline V gene. J lost 3 bases, V lost 2 bases, and 4 bases had no gene match.

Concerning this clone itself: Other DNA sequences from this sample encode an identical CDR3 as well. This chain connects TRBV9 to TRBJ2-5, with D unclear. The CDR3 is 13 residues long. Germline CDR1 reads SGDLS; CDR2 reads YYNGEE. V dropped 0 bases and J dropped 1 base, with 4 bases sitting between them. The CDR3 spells CASSVDLQETQYF. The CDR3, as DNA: TGTGCCAGCAGCGTAGATCTCCAAGAGACCCAGTACTTC.

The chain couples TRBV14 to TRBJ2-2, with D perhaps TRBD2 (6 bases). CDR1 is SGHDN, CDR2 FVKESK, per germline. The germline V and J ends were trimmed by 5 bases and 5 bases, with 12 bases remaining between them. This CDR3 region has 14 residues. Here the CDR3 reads CASSVRLGTGELFF. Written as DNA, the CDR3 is TGTGCCAGCAGCGTTCGACTAGGAACCGGGGAGCTGTTTTTT.

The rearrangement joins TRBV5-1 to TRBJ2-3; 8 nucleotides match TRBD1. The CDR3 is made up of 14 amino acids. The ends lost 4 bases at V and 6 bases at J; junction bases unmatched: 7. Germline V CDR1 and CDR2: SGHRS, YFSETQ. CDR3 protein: CASSPGQAWDTQYF. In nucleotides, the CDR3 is TGCGCCAGCAGCCCGGGACAGGCGTGGGATACGCAGTATTTT.

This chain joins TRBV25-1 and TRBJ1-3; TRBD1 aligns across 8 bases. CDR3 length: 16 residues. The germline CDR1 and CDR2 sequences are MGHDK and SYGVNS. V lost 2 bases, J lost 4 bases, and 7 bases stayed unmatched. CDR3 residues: CASSEGSRGPGNTIYF. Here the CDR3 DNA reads TGTGCCAGCAGTGAAGGTAGCAGGGGGCCAGGAAACACCATATATTTT.

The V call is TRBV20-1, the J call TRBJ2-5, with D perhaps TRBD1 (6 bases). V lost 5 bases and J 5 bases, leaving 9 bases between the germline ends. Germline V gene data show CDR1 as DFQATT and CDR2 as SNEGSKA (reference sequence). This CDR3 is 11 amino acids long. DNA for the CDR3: TGCAGTGCTCTGAGGGGGGAGACCCAGTACTTC. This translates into CSALRGETQYF.

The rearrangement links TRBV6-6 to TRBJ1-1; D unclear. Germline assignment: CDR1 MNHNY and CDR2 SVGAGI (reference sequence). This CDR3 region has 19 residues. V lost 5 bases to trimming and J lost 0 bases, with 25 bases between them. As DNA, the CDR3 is TGTGCCAGCAGTCATAACCCAACTGGGGAGGGCGAGATGAACACTGAAGCTTTCTTT. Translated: CASSHNPTGEGEMNTEAFF.

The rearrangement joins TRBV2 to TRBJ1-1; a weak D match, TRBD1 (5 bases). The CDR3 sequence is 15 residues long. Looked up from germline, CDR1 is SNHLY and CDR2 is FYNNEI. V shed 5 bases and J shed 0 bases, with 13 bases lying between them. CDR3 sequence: CASSLARQMNTEAFF. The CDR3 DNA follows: TGTGCCAGCAGTTTGGCCCGACAGATGAACACTGAAGCTTTCTTT.

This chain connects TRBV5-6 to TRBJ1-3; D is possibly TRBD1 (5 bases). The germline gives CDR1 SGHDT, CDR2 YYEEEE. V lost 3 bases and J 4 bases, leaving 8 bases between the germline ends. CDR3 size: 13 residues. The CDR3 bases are TGTGCCAGCAGCTCGGGGACCGGAAACACCATATATTTT. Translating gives CASSSGTGNTIYF.

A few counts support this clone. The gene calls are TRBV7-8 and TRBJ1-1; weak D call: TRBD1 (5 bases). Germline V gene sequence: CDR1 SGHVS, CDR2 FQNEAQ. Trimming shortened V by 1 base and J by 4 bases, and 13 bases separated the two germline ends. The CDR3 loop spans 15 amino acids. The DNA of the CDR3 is TGTGCCAGCAGCTTAGTTGGGACCTTGGTCACTGAAGCTTTCTTT. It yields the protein CASSLVGTLVTEAFF.

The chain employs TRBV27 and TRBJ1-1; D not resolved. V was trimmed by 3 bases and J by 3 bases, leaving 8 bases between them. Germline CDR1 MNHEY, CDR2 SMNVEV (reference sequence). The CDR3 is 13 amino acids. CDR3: CASSLNSYTEAFF. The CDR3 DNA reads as TGTGCCAGCAGTTTGAACAGCTACACTGAAGCTTTCTTT.

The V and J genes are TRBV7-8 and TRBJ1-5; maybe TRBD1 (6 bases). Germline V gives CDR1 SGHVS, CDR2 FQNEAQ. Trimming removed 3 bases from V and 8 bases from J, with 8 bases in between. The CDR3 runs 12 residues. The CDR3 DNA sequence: TGTGCCAGCAGCTTTAACAGGGAGCCCCAGCATTTT. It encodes CASSFNREPQHF.

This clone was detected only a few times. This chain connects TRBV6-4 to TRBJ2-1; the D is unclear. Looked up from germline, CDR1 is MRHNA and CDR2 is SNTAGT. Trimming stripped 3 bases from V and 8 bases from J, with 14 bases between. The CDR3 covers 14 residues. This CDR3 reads CASSDLPDGYEQFF. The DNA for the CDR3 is TGTGCCAGCAGTGATTTGCCGGATGGGTATGAGCAGTTCTTC.

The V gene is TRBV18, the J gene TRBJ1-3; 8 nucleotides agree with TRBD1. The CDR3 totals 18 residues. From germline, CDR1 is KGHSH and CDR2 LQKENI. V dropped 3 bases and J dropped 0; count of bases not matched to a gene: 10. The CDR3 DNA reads TGTGCCAGCTCACCGTTAAAGTCAGGACAGGGCTCTGGAAACACCATATATTTT. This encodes CASSPLKSGQGSGNTIYF.

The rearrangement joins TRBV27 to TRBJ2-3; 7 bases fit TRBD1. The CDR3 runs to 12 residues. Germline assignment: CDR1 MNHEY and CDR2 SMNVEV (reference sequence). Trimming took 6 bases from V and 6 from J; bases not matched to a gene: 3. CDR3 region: CASSLTGDTQYF. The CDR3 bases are TGTGCCAGCAGCTTGACAGGGGATACGCAGTATTTT.

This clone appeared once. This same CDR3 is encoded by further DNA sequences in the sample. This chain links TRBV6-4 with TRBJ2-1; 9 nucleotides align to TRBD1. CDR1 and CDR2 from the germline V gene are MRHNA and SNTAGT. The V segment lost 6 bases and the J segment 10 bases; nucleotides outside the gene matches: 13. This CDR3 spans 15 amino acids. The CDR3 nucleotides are TGTGCCAGCAGATTGACAGGGGGGGGTCGGGACGAGCAGTTCTTC. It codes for CASRLTGGGRDEQFF.

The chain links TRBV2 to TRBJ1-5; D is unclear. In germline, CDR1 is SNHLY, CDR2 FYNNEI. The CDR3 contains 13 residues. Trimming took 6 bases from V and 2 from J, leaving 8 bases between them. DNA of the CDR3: TGTGCCAGCAGCAGGTCCGGCAATCAGCCCCAGCATTTT. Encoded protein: CASSRSGNQPQHF.

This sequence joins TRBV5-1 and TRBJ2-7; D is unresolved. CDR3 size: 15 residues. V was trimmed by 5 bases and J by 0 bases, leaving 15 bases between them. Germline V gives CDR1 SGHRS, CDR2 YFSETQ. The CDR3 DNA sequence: TGCGCCAGCAGTACCACTTATGCTGTCTCCTACGAGCAGTACTTC. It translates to CASSTTYAVSYEQYF. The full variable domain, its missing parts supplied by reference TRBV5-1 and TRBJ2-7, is KAGVTQTPRYLIKTRGQQVTLSCSPISGHRSVSWYQQTPGQGLQFLFEYFSETQRNKGNFPGRFSGRQFSNSRSEMNVSTLELGDSALYLCASSTTYAVSYEQYFGPGTRLTVT.

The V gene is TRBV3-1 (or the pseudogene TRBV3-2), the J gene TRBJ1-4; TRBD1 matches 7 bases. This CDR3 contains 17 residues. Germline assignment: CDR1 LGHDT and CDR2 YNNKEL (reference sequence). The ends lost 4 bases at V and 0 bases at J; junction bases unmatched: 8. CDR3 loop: CASSRRQGGATNEKLFF. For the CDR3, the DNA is TGTGCCAGCAGCCGCCGACAGGGCGGGGCAACTAATGAAAAACTGTTTTTT.

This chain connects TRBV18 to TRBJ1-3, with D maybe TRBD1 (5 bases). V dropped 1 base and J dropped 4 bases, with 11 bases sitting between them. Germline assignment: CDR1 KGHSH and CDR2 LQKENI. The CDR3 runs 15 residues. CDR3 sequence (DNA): TGTGCCAGCTCACCACGGGGAGGGGAAGGAAACACCATATATTTT. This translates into CASSPRGGEGNTIYF.

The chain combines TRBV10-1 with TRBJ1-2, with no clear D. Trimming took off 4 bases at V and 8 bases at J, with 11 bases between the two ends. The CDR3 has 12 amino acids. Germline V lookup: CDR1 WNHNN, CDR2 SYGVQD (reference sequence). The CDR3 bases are TGCGCCAGCAGTGGAGAGGGAAGAGGCTACACCTTC. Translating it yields CASSGEGRGYTF.

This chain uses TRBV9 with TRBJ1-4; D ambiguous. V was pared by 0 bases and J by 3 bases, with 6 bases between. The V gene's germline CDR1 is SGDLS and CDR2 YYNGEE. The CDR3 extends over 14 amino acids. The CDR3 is CASSVGSANEKLFF. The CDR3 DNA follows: TGTGCCAGCAGCGTAGGGTCGGCTAATGAAAAACTGTTTTTT.

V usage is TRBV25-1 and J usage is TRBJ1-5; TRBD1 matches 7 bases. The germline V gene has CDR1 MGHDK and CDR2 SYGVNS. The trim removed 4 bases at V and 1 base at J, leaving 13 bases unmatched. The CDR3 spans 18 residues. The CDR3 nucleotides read TGTGCCAGCAGTGCTCAGACCTACGGGACAGACAGCAATCAGCCCCAGCATTTT. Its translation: CASSAQTYGTDSNQPQHF. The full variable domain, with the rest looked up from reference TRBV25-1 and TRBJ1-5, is EADIYQTPRYLVIGTGKKITLECSQTMGHDKMYWYQQDPGMELHLIHYSYGVNSTEKGDLSSESTVSRIRTEHFPLTLESARPSHTSQYLCASSAQTYGTDSNQPQHFGDGTRLSIL.

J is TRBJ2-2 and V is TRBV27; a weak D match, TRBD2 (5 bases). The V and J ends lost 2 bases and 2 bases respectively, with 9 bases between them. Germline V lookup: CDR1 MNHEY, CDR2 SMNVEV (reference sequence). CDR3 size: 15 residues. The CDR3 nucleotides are TGTGCCAGCAGTTTAACTGGGAGCAACACCGGGGAGCTGTTTTTT. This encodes CASSLTGSNTGELFF.

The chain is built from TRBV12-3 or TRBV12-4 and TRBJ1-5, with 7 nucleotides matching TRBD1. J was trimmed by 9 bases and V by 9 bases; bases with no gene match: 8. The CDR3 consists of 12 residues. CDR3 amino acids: CASKTGSWPQHF. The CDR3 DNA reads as TGTGCCAGTAAGACAGGGAGTTGGCCCCAGCATTTT.

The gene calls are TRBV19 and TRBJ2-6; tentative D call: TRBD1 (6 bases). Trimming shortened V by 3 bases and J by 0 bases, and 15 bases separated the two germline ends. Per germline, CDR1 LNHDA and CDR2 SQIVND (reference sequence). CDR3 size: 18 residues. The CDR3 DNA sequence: TGTGCCAGTAGTATTCGATATACAGGGAACTCTGGGGCCAACGTCCTGACTTTC. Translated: CASSIRYTGNSGANVLTF.

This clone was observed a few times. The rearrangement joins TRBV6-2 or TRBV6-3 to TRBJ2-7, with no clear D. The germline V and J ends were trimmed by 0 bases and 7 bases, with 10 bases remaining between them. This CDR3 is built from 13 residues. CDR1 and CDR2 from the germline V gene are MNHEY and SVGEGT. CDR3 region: CASSYSNVGEQYF. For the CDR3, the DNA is TGTGCCAGCAGTTACTCGAATGTTGGGGAGCAGTACTTC.